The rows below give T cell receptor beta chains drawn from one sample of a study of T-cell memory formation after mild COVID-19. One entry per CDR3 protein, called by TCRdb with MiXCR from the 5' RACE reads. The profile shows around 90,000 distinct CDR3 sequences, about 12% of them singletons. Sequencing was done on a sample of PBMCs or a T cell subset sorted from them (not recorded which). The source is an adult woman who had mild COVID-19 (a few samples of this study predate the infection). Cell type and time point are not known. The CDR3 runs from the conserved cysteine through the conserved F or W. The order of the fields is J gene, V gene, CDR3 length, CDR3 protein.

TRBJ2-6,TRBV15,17,CATSREDSSSGANVLTF
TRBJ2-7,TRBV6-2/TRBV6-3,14,CASSPPQPTYEQYF
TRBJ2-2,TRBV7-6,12,CASSLGPGELFF
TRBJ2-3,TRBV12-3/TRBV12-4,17,CASSLLELAGGTDTQYF
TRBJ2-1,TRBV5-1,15,CASKLRDRSYNEQFF
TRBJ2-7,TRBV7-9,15,CASSLALGETYEQYF
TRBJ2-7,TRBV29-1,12,CSVAGLAYEQYF
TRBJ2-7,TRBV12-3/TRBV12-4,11,CATGGGGEQYF
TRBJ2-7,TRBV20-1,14,CSARDWQGPYEQYF
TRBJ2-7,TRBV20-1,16,CSAPDRLAEASYEQYF
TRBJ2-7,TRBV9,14,CASSEGTLPYEQYF
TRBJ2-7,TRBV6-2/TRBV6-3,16,CASSYSRGLAAGEQYF
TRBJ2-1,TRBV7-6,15,CASSSPTSGTHEQFF
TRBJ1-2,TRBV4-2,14,CASSQDRGGGGYTF
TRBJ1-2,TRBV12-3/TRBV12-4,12,CASSLGGSGYTF
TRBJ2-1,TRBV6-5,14,CASSYGRGSYEQFF
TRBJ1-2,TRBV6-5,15,CASREGGNPNYGYTF
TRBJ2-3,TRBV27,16,CASSIRTAASTDTQYF
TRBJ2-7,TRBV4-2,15,CASSQLAGSSYEQYF
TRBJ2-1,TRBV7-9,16,CASSSTGTKDYNEQFF
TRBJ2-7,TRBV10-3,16,CAISVEGPGPVLEQYF
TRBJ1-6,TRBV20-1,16,CSARSRGGGYNSPLHF
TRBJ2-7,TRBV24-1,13,CATSEWTGGEQYF
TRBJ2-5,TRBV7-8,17,CASSLEGLAVYQETQYF
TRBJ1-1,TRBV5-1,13,CASSLGGFTEAFF
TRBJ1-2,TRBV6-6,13,CASSYRFLYGYTF
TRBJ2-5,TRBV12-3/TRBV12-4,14,CAISLTSGGETQYF
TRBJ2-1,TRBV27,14,CASTMTSGRVEQFF
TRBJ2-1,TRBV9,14,CASSVADNTNEQFF
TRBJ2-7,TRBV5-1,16,CASSLEARVDSYEQYF
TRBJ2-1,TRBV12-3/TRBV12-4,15,CASSSSGAAANEQFF
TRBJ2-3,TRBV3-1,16,CASSPAAYHPTDTQYF
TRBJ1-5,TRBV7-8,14,CASSLAGGREPQHF
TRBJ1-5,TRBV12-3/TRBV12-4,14,CASSNPGTNQPQHF
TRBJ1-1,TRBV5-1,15,CASSLATDLNTEAFF
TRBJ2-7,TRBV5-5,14,CASSSGTVEYEQYF
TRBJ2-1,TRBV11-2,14,CASSLDLRANEQFF
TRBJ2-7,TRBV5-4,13,CASSWRQGTEQYF
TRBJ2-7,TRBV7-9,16,CASSSRAVDYSYEQYF
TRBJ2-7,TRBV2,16,CASSIFTGKSSYEQYF
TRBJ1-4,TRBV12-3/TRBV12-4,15,CASSPFSGRGEKLFF
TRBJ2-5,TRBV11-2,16,CASRPPSGGGRETQYF
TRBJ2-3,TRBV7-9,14,CASSSLGSTDTQYF
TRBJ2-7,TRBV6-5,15,CASSYGPGGGYEQYF
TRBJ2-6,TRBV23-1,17,CASSRRLRVSGANVLTF
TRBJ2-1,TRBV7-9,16,CASSLIIQGAGNEQFF
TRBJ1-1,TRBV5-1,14,CASSFGRANTEAFF
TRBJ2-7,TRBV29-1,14,CSVEPGTGSYEQYF
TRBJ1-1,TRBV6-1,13,CACSWGVNTEAFF
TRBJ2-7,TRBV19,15,CASSVVGSGDYEQYF
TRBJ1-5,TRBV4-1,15,CASSQVKGAVQPQHF
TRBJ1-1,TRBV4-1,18,CASSQDFILGGGSTEAFF
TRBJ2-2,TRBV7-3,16,CASSAGLAGGTGELFF
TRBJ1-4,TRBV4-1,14,CASSDPATNEKLFF
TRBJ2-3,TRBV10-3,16,CAISEIAGAITDTQYF
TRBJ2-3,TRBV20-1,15,CSADVLAGGPDTQYF
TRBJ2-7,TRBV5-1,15,CASSLATGDGDEQYF